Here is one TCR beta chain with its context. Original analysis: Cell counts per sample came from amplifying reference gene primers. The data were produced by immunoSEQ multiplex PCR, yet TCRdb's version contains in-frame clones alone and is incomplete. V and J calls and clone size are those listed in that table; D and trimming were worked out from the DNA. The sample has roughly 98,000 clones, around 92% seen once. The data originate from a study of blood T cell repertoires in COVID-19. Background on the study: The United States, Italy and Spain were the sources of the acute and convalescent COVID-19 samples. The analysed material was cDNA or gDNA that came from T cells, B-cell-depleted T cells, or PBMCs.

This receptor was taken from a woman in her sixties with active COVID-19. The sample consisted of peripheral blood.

The CDR3 is CASSPDSPGNYGYTF. The CDR3 nucleotides are TGCGCCAGCAGTCCGGACTCACCGGGTAACTATGGCTACACCTTC. The chain employs TRBV5-1 and TRBJ1-2; D remains unclear. The V gene's germline CDR1 is SGHRS and CDR2 YFSETQ. Trimming took 5 bases from V and 1 from J, leaving 15 bases between them. There are 15 residues in the CDR3.